This entry lists 10 T cell receptor beta chains sequenced from one sample in a study of cytotoxic CD8 clonotypes in ibrutinib-treated CLL. Clones were sequenced by immunoSEQ multiplex PCR, and TCRdb holds only the in-frame ones, with some missing. The table lists around 150,000 clones, 70% to 90% of them singletons. The material sequenced was PBMCs, taken at disease progression, from a patient treated with ibrutinib. Receptors were obtained from a human donor with chronic lymphocytic leukemia.

The chain is built from TRBV5-6 and TRBJ1-5; D is uncertain. Trimming shortened V by 0 bases and J by 6 bases, and 7 bases separated the two germline ends. The V gene's germline CDR1 is SGHDT and CDR2 YYEEEE. The CDR3 sequence is 13 residues long. CDR3 nucleotides: TGTGCCAGCAGCTTGGGGGGTGGTCAGCCCCAGCATTTT. Translating it yields CASSLGGGQPQHF.

V is TRBV4-1 and J is TRBJ1-5; 9 bases match TRBD1. This CDR3 has 17 residues. The trim removed 3 bases at V and 3 bases at J, leaving 9 bases unmatched. Germline V gene data show CDR1 as MGHRA and CDR2 as YSYEKL. As DNA, the CDR3 is TGCGCCAGCAGCCAGCTGCCGGGACAGGGATTCAATCAGCCCCAGCATTTT. Encoded protein: CASSQLPGQGFNQPQHF.

This chain joins TRBV5-4 and TRBJ2-7; 8 positions agree with TRBD1. Germline values: CDR1 SGHNT, CDR2 YYREEE (reference sequence). The CDR3 covers 16 residues. Trimming took 4 bases from V and 9 from J; bases not matched to a gene: 18. CDR3 coding DNA: TGTGCCAGCAGCCTGTGGGGTGGGGACAGGCGAGGTGGGCAGTACTTC. Translated, it gives CASSLWGGDRRGGQYF.

The table lists this clone with a count of one. V is TRBV6-5 and J is TRBJ2-2, with D uncertain. This CDR3 contains 13 residues. Trimming removed 0 bases from V and 6 bases from J, with 5 bases in between. Germline CDR1 reads MNHEY; CDR2 reads SVGAGI. CDR3 nucleotides: TGTGCCAGCAGTTACTCGATTTCCGGGGAGCTGTTTTTT. Translation: CASSYSISGELFF.

This clone has just one count. V usage is TRBV7-6 and J usage is TRBJ1-6, with unresolved D. The CDR3 runs 10 residues. CDR1 is SGHVS, CDR2 FNYEAQ, per germline. Trimming pared 8 bases from V and 7 bases from J, leaving 3 bases between. This CDR3 reads CASGNSPLHF. For the CDR3, the DNA is TGTGCCAGCGGGAATTCACCCCTCCACTTT.

This clone showed up just once. The chain is built from TRBV12-5 and TRBJ2-3; no definite D call. CDR1 and CDR2 from the germline V gene are LGHNT and FRNRAP. Trimming removed 3 bases from V and 2 bases from J, with 18 bases in between. The CDR3 loop spans 17 amino acids. CDR3 coding DNA: TGTGCTAGTGGTTTAGGGTTTACTGACCCCCCCACAGATACGCAGTATTTT. Amino acid sequence: CASGLGFTDPPTDTQYF.

The CDR3 nucleotides are TGTGCCAGCAGCTTAGGGCTAGTGGTGGGGCAATTACAAGAGACCCAGTACTTC. Translation: CASSLGLVVGQLQETQYF. The rearrangement links TRBV11-3 to TRBJ2-5, with D maybe TRBD1 (5 bases). This CDR3 has 18 amino acids. Trimming took 1 base from V and 2 from J, leaving 20 bases between them. CDR1 is SGHNT and CDR2 is YENEEA in the germline V gene. Variable domain in full (rest from reference TRBV11-3 and TRBJ2-5): EAGVVQSPRYKIIEKKQPVAFWCNPISGHNTLYWYLQNLGQGPELLIRYENEEAVDDSQLPKDRFSAERLKGVDSTLKIQPAELGDSAVYLCASSLGLVVGQLQETQYFGPGTRLLVL.

V usage is TRBV9 and J usage is TRBJ2-7; 8 nucleotides match TRBD1. This CDR3 is built from 15 residues. V trimming: 5 bases; J trimming: 5 bases; junction bases outside the gene matches: 12. CDR1 and CDR2 from the germline V gene are SGDLS and YYNGEE. The CDR3, as DNA: TGTGCCAGCAGTGCCTCAGGGGGCGCATCCCACGAGCAGTACTTC. It is translated as CASSASGGASHEQYF.

The chain combines TRBV6-5 with TRBJ1-1, with TRBD1 as a possible D gene (5 bases). The V and J ends lost 6 bases and 1 base respectively, with 12 bases between them. This CDR3 has 14 amino acids. Germline CDR1 and CDR2: MNHEY and SVGAGI. Here the CDR3 reads CASSPDTWNTEAFF. CDR3 DNA sequence: TGTGCCAGCAGCCCGGACACATGGAACACTGAAGCTTTCTTT.

The chain couples TRBV7-3 to TRBJ2-3; tentative D call: TRBD2 (7 bases). Germline CDR1 reads SGHTA; CDR2 reads FQGTGA. This CDR3 region has 15 residues. The ends were cut back, 1 base at V and 3 bases at J, with 11 bases in the middle. The CDR3 is CASSLRGGATDTQYF. CDR3 nucleotide sequence: TGTGCCAGCAGCTTAAGAGGGGGGGCGACAGATACGCAGTATTTT.